Below, 29 T cell receptor beta chains from the same sample are listed, as sequenced in a study of T cell responses to AZD1222 COVID-19 vaccine. Data came from immunoSEQ multiplex PCR; TCRdb stores just in-frame clones and leaves some out. The top ten hold under 1.5% of the sample, which has roughly 150,000 clones, just over 90% seen once. The input for sequencing was peripheral blood, taken 28 days after the second AZD1222 dose. Receptors originate from an adult who received the AZD1222 COVID-19 vaccine.

The rearrangement joins TRBV6-5 to TRBJ1-6; TRBD1 matches at 8 bases. V shed 7 bases and J 3 bases; nucleotides not matched to a gene: 5. The CDR3 is 15 amino acids. In germline, CDR1 is MNHEY, CDR2 SVGAGI. The DNA for the CDR3 is TGTGCCAGCAAATTGGACAGGGACTATAATTCACCCCTCCACTTT. The encoded protein is CASKLDRDYNSPLHF.

The chain joins TRBV4-3 to TRBJ1-3, with TRBD1 matching 7 bases. Germline V gene lookup returns CDR1 LGHNA and CDR2 YSLEER. The length of the CDR3 is 16 residues. The J segment lost 2 bases and the V segment lost 0 bases, leaving 4 bases of the junction unmatched. The CDR3 DNA follows: TGCGCCAGCAGCCAAGAATTGGGGACAGCTGGAAACACCATATATTTT. This translates into CASSQELGTAGNTIYF.

V usage is TRBV7-2 and J usage is TRBJ2-7; D unresolved. Germline V gives CDR1 SGHTA, CDR2 FQGNSA. The CDR3 runs to 14 residues. Trimming removed 1 base from V and 1 base from J, with 8 bases in between. DNA of the CDR3: TGTGCCAGCAGCTTAGGTCCAGGTTCCTACGAGCAGTACTTC. It encodes CASSLGPGSYEQYF.

This chain joins TRBV27 and TRBJ1-5; 10 bases map to TRBD1. This CDR3 region has 15 residues. V shed 3 bases, J shed 4 bases, and the junction held 3 bases outside the gene matches. CDR1 and CDR2 (germline): MNHEY, SMNVEV (reference sequence). As DNA, the CDR3 is TGTGCCAGCAGTTTCGGGACAGGGGCGAATCAGCCCCAGCATTTT. Translated, it gives CASSFGTGANQPQHF.

V gene TRBV7-8 combines with J gene TRBJ1-6, with D uncertain. V was clipped by 5 bases and J by 0 bases, with 8 bases between them. The length of the CDR3 is 15 residues. Germline loops: CDR1 SGHVS, CDR2 FQNEAQ. The CDR3 reads CASSGDSSYNSPLHF. The CDR3 nucleotides are TGTGCCAGCAGCGGGGATAGCTCCTATAATTCACCCCTCCACTTT.

J is TRBJ1-2 and V is TRBV4-3; D gene ambiguous. V was cut by 2 bases and J by 5 bases, with 12 bases left in between. Germline V CDR1 and CDR2: LGHNA, YSLEER. The CDR3 consists of 14 residues. The DNA of the CDR3 is TGCGCCAGCAGCCAACGAAAGAGCGCATATGGCTACACCTTC. Translated: CASSQRKSAYGYTF.

The genes are TRBV7-9 and TRBJ1-1; 12 nucleotides match TRBD1. The CDR3 sequence is 17 residues long. CDR1 and CDR2 from the germline V gene are SEHNR and FQNEAQ (reference sequence). Trimming cost V 5 bases and J 0 bases; bases outside gene matches: 7. CDR3 nucleotides: TGTGCCAGCAGCGGGGGACAGGGGGCAACCATGAACACTGAAGCTTTCTTT. It translates to CASSGGQGATMNTEAFF.

The rearrangement uses TRBV28 and TRBJ1-1; 11 positions agree with TRBD1. The germline gives CDR1 MDHEN, CDR2 SYDVKM. The V segment lost 4 bases and the J segment 5 bases; nucleotides outside the gene matches: 6. The CDR3 is 15 residues long. This CDR3 is CASSSFGTGGTEAFF. The CDR3 DNA reads TGTGCCAGCAGTTCCTTCGGGACAGGGGGTACTGAAGCTTTCTTT. The full variable domain, with the rest looked up from reference TRBV28 and TRBJ1-1, is DVKVTQSSRYLVKRTGEKVFLECVQDMDHENMFWYRQDPGLGLRLIYFSYDVKMKEKGDIPEGYSVSREKKERFSLILESASTNQTSMYLCASSSFGTGGTEAFFGQGTRLTVV.

The chain employs TRBV3-1 (or the pseudogene TRBV3-2) and TRBJ2-7, with 7 bases identical to TRBD1. There are 15 residues in the CDR3. Trimming at V came to 4 bases and at J to 2 bases, leaving 8 bases not matched to a gene. Germline values: CDR1 LGHDT, CDR2 YNNKEL (reference sequence). The CDR3 loop is CASSRRSDRAYEQYF. CDR3 DNA sequence: TGTGCCAGCAGCCGGCGATCTGACAGGGCCTACGAGCAGTACTTC.

The chain has TRBV19 and TRBJ1-1; D is ambiguous. V was cut by 3 bases and J by 3 bases, with 14 bases left in between. The CDR3 is 15 residues long. Germline lookup yields CDR1 LNHDA and CDR2 SQIVND (reference sequence). The CDR3 sequence is CASSIVDGGYTEAFF. CDR3 coding DNA: TGTGCCAGTAGTATTGTGGACGGTGGGTACACTGAAGCTTTCTTT.

The chain carries TRBV29-1 and TRBJ2-1; D assignment may be TRBD1 or TRBD2 (5 bases each). V was clipped by 4 bases and J by 0 bases, with 7 bases between them. The CDR3 is 13 residues long. Germline CDR1 is SQVTM and CDR2 is ANQGSEA. DNA for the CDR3: TGCAGCGTTGTCGGGACCTCCTACAATGAGCAGTTCTTC. Translated, it gives CSVVGTSYNEQFF.

V usage is TRBV6-6 and J usage is TRBJ1-3; 10 bases fit TRBD1. Germline loops: CDR1 MNHNY, CDR2 SVGAGI (reference sequence). The CDR3 covers 16 residues. The J segment lost 0 bases and the V segment lost 2 bases, leaving 1 base of the junction unmatched. CDR3 coding DNA: TGTGCCAGCAGTTACGGGGACAGGGGCTCTGGAAACACCATATATTTT. It is translated as CASSYGDRGSGNTIYF.

This clone has only one observation. This rearrangement joins TRBV6-5 to TRBJ1-3; the D is unclear. The CDR3 contains 14 residues. In germline, CDR1 is MNHEY, CDR2 SVGAGI. Trimming left V 6 bases short and J 0 bases short, with 9 bases between. The CDR3 spells CASRRRISGNTIYF. The CDR3 region has the DNA TGTGCCAGCAGGCGCAGGATCTCTGGAAACACCATATATTTT.

The V and J genes are TRBV19 and TRBJ1-1; 9 positions match TRBD1. This CDR3 has 16 residues. Germline V lookup: CDR1 LNHDA, CDR2 SQIVND (reference sequence). The trim removed 10 bases at V and 0 bases at J, leaving 12 bases unmatched. The CDR3 DNA follows: TGTGCCACCCAACGGACAGGGGTGGGGATGAACACTGAAGCTTTCTTT. Translated: CATQRTGVGMNTEAFF.

The chain uses TRBV7-2 and TRBJ2-7; D is unresolved. Trimming removed 2 bases from V and 0 bases from J, with 5 bases in between. The CDR3 extends over 13 amino acids. The germline CDR1 and CDR2 sequences are SGHTA and FQGNSA. The CDR3 coding sequence is TGTGCCAGCAGCTTATCCCACTCCTACGAGCAGTACTTC. Residues: CASSLSHSYEQYF.

The CDR3 is CASSFKGHGELFF. CDR3 coding DNA: TGTGCCAGCAGTTTTAAGGGTCACGGGGAGCTGTTTTTT. The chain employs TRBV12-3 or TRBV12-4 and TRBJ2-2, with D hard to call. The V and J ends lost 3 bases and 7 bases respectively, with 9 bases between them. The CDR3 contains 13 residues.

Here the CDR3 DNA reads TGTGCCATCGCTAGGCTGGGGCAGGGCGGCACTGAAGCTTTCTTT. Its protein is CAIARLGQGGTEAFF. This rearrangement joins TRBV10-3 to TRBJ1-1; D might be TRBD1 (5 bases). Trimming took off 8 bases at V and 4 bases at J, with 20 bases between the two ends. The CDR3 is made up of 15 amino acids. Germline V gene sequence: CDR1 ENHRY, CDR2 SYGVKD.

V usage is TRBV19 and J usage is TRBJ2-7; no clear D. V lost 4 bases and J lost 4, with 5 bases in between. Looked up from germline, CDR1 is LNHDA and CDR2 is SQIVND (reference sequence). The CDR3 has 11 amino acids. The CDR3: CASSTPYEQYF. The CDR3 DNA reads as TGTGCCAGTAGTACCCCATACGAGCAGTACTTC.

On this clone itself: The junction differs from germline at one of its ends, possibly a read error. This rearrangement joins TRBV7-7 to TRBJ1-3; no firm D call. There are 15 residues in the CDR3. Germline assignment: CDR1 SSHAT and CDR2 FNYEAQ (reference sequence). CDR3 sequence reads: CASSLGSSSGNTIYF. The CDR3 nucleotides read TGTGCTAGCAGCTTGGGCAGCTCGTCTGGAAACACCATATATTTT.

This chain uses TRBV7-9 with TRBJ2-3; a weak D match, TRBD2 (6 bases). Deletions cut 3 bases from V and 3 bases from J, with 7 bases between. The CDR3 extends over 13 amino acids. From germline, CDR1 is SEHNR and CDR2 FQNEAQ (reference sequence). The CDR3 sequence: CASSFGRTDTQYF. The CDR3 DNA is TGTGCCAGCAGCTTCGGGAGAACAGATACGCAGTATTTT.

The genes are TRBV5-1 and TRBJ1-3; no clear D. The CDR3 is 13 residues long. V was pared by 0 bases and J by 11 bases, with 12 bases between. Germline CDR1 is SGHRS and CDR2 is YFSETQ. The CDR3 reads CASSLDWGTAIYF. The CDR3 nucleotides are TGCGCCAGCAGCTTGGACTGGGGAACCGCCATATATTTT.

CDR3 sequence: CASSAATGVHSNQPQHF. Written as DNA, the CDR3 is TGTGCCAGCAGTGCTGCAACAGGGGTACATAGCAATCAGCCCCAGCATTTT. The rearrangement joins TRBV6-1 to TRBJ1-5; 7 positions match TRBD1. The CDR3 is 17 amino acids. The V segment lost 4 bases and the J segment 0 bases; nucleotides outside the gene matches: 9. CDR1 MNHNS and CDR2 SASEGT come from the germline V gene.

This chain links TRBV7-3 with TRBJ1-5; the D is unclear. V lost 3 bases and J 0 bases, leaving 0 bases between the germline ends. CDR1 and CDR2 (germline): SGHTA, FQGTGA. This CDR3 has 12 amino acids. CDR3 sequence reads: CASSFSNQPQHF. CDR3 DNA: TGTGCCAGCAGCTTTAGCAATCAGCCCCAGCATTTT. Drawing the rest from reference TRBV7-3 and TRBJ1-5, the complete variable domain is GAGVSQTPSNKVTEKGKYVELRCDPISGHTALYWYRQSLGQGPEFLIYFQGTGAADDSGLPNDRFFAVRPEGSVSTLKIQRTERGDSAVYLCASSFSNQPQHFGDGTRLSIL.

The chain is built from TRBV6-1 and TRBJ2-5, with 12 bases lining up with TRBD2. CDR1 is MNHNS and CDR2 is SASEGT in the germline V gene. The V segment lost 4 bases and the J segment 2 bases; nucleotides outside the gene matches: 5. The CDR3 runs 16 residues. The CDR3 DNA follows: TGTGCCAGCAGTGCTCTAGCGGGGGGGCGACAAGAGACCCAGTACTTC. Amino acids: CASSALAGGRQETQYF.

This chain uses TRBV24-1 with TRBJ2-5; D is possibly TRBD1 (6 bases). The germline V and J ends were trimmed by 3 bases and 0 bases, with 10 bases remaining between them. The CDR3 is 15 amino acids. CDR1 and CDR2 from the germline V gene are KGHDR and SFDVKD. In DNA, the CDR3 is TGTGCCACCAGTGATACCCGGACAGACCAAGAGACCCAGTACTTC. It translates to CATSDTRTDQETQYF.

The V gene is TRBV18, the J gene TRBJ2-7; the D call may be TRBD1 or TRBD2 (6 bases each). The ends were cut back, 6 bases at V and 5 bases at J, with 14 bases in the middle. Germline-derived CDR1 and CDR2 are KGHSH and LQKENI. The CDR3 spans 13 residues. CDR3 loop: CASSLERGDEQYF. CDR3 bases: TGTGCCAGCTCGCTGGAAAGGGGGGACGAGCAGTACTTC.

CDR3 amino acids: CASSRRPGDTGELFF. The CDR3 nucleotides read TGTGCCAGCAGCCGTCGGCCAGGGGACACCGGGGAGCTGTTTTTT. This chain joins TRBV7-9 and TRBJ2-2, with D maybe TRBD1 (6 bases). The CDR3 has 15 residues. With 5 bases removed from V and 3 bases from J, the gap between germline ends came to 13 bases. Germline V gene lookup returns CDR1 SEHNR and CDR2 FQNEAQ (reference sequence).

The chain uses TRBV5-3 and TRBJ1-5; the D gene is possibly TRBD1 (5 bases). TRBV5-3 is known as an ORF, though its function is uncertain. The CDR3 has 18 residues. Trimming pared 0 bases from V and 0 bases from J, leaving 16 bases between. The CDR3 protein is CARSLGVQGRGSNQPQHF. DNA of the CDR3: TGTGCCAGAAGCTTGGGGGTCCAGGGTAGGGGTAGCAATCAGCCCCAGCATTTT.

The chain couples TRBV18 to TRBJ1-1; TRBD1 aligns across 7 bases. After removal of 1 base from V and 2 bases from J, the junction contained 7 bases not matched to a gene. Germline CDR1 is KGHSH and CDR2 is LQKENI. The CDR3 is 16 amino acids. The CDR3 reads CASSPLSNRGNTEAFF. The CDR3 nucleotides are TGTGCCAGCTCACCACTCAGTAACAGGGGAAACACTGAAGCTTTCTTT.